These 2 T cell receptor beta chains came from one sample sequenced in a study of cytomegalovirus exposure and HLA in healthy donors. 60 Vbeta and 13 Jbeta primers were used in PCR. Profiling relied on immunoSEQ multiplex PCR, and the TCRdb table lists in-frame clones only, not all of them. The sample consists of about 200,000 clones, just under 70% of them appearing once. The material sequenced was PBMCs. The receptors were sampled from a man in his forties or fifties in good health and CMV-seropositive.

The V call is TRBV7-9, the J call TRBJ1-4; perhaps TRBD1 as D (6 bases). This CDR3 comprises 16 residues. Per germline, CDR1 SEHNR and CDR2 FQNEAQ (reference sequence). Trimming stripped 3 bases from V and 7 bases from J, with 18 bases between. The CDR3 DNA is TGTGCCAGCAGCTTTACCGGGACATTTAGGGGTGAAAAACTGTTTTTT. This gives the protein CASSFTGTFRGEKLFF.

This clone was observed a handful of times. This chain uses TRBV6-1 with TRBJ1-1; weak D call: TRBD1 (5 bases). V lost 9 bases and J lost 4, with 12 bases in between. The CDR3 totals 12 residues. CDR1 and CDR2 from the germline V gene are MNHNS and SASEGT. The CDR3 DNA reads TGTGCCAGTCGGGACTTCAGCACTGAAGCTTTCTTT. Translated: CASRDFSTEAFF.